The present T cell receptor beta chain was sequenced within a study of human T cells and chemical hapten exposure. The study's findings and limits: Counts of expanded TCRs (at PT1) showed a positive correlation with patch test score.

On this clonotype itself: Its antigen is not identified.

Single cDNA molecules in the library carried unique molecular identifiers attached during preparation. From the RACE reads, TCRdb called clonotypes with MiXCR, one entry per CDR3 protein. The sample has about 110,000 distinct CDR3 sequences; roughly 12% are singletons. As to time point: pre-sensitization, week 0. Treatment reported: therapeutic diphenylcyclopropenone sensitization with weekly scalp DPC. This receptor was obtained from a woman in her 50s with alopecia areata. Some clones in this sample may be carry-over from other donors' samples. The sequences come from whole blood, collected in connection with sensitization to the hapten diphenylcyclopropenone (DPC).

CDR3 loop: CASSHGTGLRDEQYF. The DNA of the CDR3 is TGTGCCAGCAGCCATGGAACGGGACTCCGGGACGAGCAGTACTTC. The chain carries TRBV4-2 and TRBJ2-7; D perhaps matches TRBD2 (6 bases). The CDR3 is 15 amino acids. Trimming took off 3 bases at V and 5 bases at J, with 17 bases between the two ends. In germline, CDR1 is LGHNA, CDR2 YNFKEQ.